This is a list of T cell receptor beta chains from one sample in a study of blood T cell repertoires in COVID-19. Assay: immunoSEQ multiplex PCR; the TCRdb copy retains only in-frame clones and omits some. The sample has roughly 120,000 clones, approximately 90% seen once. The sample was peripheral blood. The receptors derive from a man over 45 with COVID-19, enrolled during active disease. Each CDR3 is given with its conserved first and last residue. The order of the fields is D gene, clone size, J gene, V gene, CDR3 protein, CDR3 DNA. D genes are given only for firm matches. A row's size may be missing; if present it is once, few, many or a size class.

TRBD2	NA	TRBJ2-5	TRBV5-1	CASSKRLAGPEETQYF	TGCGCCAGCAGCAAACGACTAGCGGGCCCCGAAGAGACCCAGTACTTC
NA	NA	TRBJ2-2	TRBV5-5	CASSLGGTMIGELFF	TGTGCCAGCAGCTTAGGGGGAACGATGATCGGGGAGCTGTTTTTT
TRBD1	NA	TRBJ1-1	TRBV29-1	CSAPGQATREAFF	TGCAGCGCCCCCGGACAGGCAACCCGTGAAGCTTTCTTT
TRBD1	NA	TRBJ2-1	TRBV7-8	CASLRGSSYNEQFF	TGTGCCAGCCTCAGGGGGTCCTCCTACAATGAGCAGTTCTTC
NA	NA	TRBJ1-1	TRBV29-1	CSVRTLSTEAFF	TGCAGCGTGAGGACATTGAGCACTGAAGCTTTCTTT
NA	NA	TRBJ2-2	TRBV6-6	CASSPEARELFF	TGTGCCAGCAGTCCCGAGGCCAGGGAGCTGTTTTTT
TRBD1	NA	TRBJ1-2	TRBV6-6	CASSQSRDSYGYTF	TGTGCCAGCAGCCAAAGTCGGGACAGTTATGGCTACACCTTC
NA	NA	TRBJ2-1	TRBV12-3/TRBV12-4	CASSLGSHNEQFF	TGTGCCAGCAGTTTGGGCAGCCACAATGAGCAGTTCTTC
NA	NA	TRBJ2-1	TRBV5-1	CASRGGNSYNEQFF	TGCGCCAGCAGGGGGGGTAATTCGTACAATGAGCAGTTCTTC
NA	NA	TRBJ2-1	TRBV7-2	CASSPGLASNEQFF	TGTGCCAGCAGCCCAGGACTTGCGAGCAATGAGCAGTTCTTC
NA	NA	TRBJ2-1	TRBV6-6	CASTPGTIAGEQFF	TGTGCCAGCACCCCAGGGACAATTGCGGGTGAGCAGTTCTTC
NA	NA	TRBJ2-5	TRBV19	CASRAQETQYF	TGTGCCAGTAGGGCCCAAGAGACCCAGTACTTC
TRBD1	NA	TRBJ2-7	TRBV5-4	CASSQDRWLSEQYF	TGTGCCAGCAGCCAGGACAGGTGGCTCTCCGAGCAGTACTTC
NA	NA	TRBJ2-2	TRBV11-1	CASSRRQVTGELFF	TGTGCCAGCAGCCGGAGACAGGTCACCGGGGAGCTGTTTTTT
NA	NA	TRBJ2-5	TRBV18	CASSQGTGRPETQYF	TGTGCCAGCTCACAGGGGACTGGGAGGCCCGAGACCCAGTACTTC
NA	NA	TRBJ1-2	TRBV19	CASSTSHRVGYTF	TGTGCCAGTAGTACAAGCCACAGGGTTGGCTACACCTTC
NA	NA	TRBJ2-3	TRBV5-4	CASRSLGASTDTQYF	TGTGCCAGCAGATCCTTGGGAGCTAGCACAGATACGCAGTATTTT
TRBD2	NA	TRBJ2-2	TRBV6-5	CASTLTSGVTGELFF	TGTGCCAGCACTCTAACTAGCGGGGTCACCGGGGAGCTGTTTTTT
TRBD2	NA	TRBJ2-7	TRBV6-2/TRBV6-3	CASSYSASGSLEQYF	TGTGCCAGCAGTTACTCGGCTAGCGGGAGTCTCGAGCAGTACTTC
TRBD1	once	TRBJ1-6	TRBV5-1	CASSSVTTGDSPLHF	TGCGCCAGCAGCTCCGTGACCACAGGGGATTCACCCCTCCACTTT
NA	NA	TRBJ2-6	TRBV19	CASTTSGGARGANVLTF	TGTGCCAGTACCACGTCGGGGGGCGCAAGAGGGGCCAACGTCCTGACTTTC
TRBD1	NA	TRBJ1-2	TRBV5-1	CASSLDRGQGYTF	TGCGCCAGCAGCTTGGACAGGGGGCAAGGCTACACCTTC
NA	NA	TRBJ2-2	TRBV5-5	CASSLSPSDTGELFF	TGTGCCAGCAGCTTGTCCCCATCGGACACCGGGGAGCTGTTTTTT
TRBD1	NA	TRBJ1-3	TRBV6-5	CASSSDRGRAGNTIYF	TGTGCCAGCAGTTCGGACAGGGGAAGAGCTGGAAACACCATATATTTT
NA	NA	TRBJ2-6	TRBV6-5	CATSESGANVLTF	TGTGCCACTTCAGAATCTGGGGCCAACGTCCTGACTTTC
TRBD2	few	TRBJ2-1	TRBV5-1	CASSLGGTSGKYNEQFF	TGCGCCAGCAGCTTGGGCGGGACTAGCGGGAAATACAATGAGCAGTTCTTC
NA	NA	TRBJ2-2	TRBV28	CASSFVSGDTGELFF	TGTGCCAGCAGTTTTGTCTCAGGGGACACCGGGGAGCTGTTTTTT
NA	NA	TRBJ2-2	TRBV30	CAWSVQHRELFF	TGTGCCTGGAGTGTACAACACCGGGAGCTGTTTTTT
NA	NA	TRBJ1-1	TRBV19	CASSPTGRTTEAFF	TGTGCCAGTAGCCCTACAGGGCGTACCACTGAAGCTTTCTTT